The clone carrying this T cell receptor beta chain showed up just a few times. What it binds is unknown. One entry per CDR3 protein, called by TCRdb with MiXCR from the 5' RACE reads. The sample has 300,000 to 400,000 distinct CDR3 sequences, 14% to 15% seen once. This sample stems from a study of CD8 T cells in ankylosing spondylitis. Study observations and caveats: Ankylosing spondylitis blood appeared to be characterized by a TCR beta motif of under ten highly homologous variants. Reportedly, matched ankylosing spondylitis synovial fluid was significantly enriched for disease-linked clones. Earlier authors reported some of these motif variants in reactive arthritis synovial fluid and blood. Clones that were linked to disease were CD8+ and were relatively rare in peripheral blood.

This CDR3 region has 15 residues. V lost 2 bases to trimming and J lost 3 bases, with 16 bases between them. Germline V gene data show CDR1 as GTSNPN and CDR2 as SVGIG (reference sequence). V usage is TRBV30 and J usage is TRBJ2-5; D not resolved. The sequence was obtained from a male donor with ankylosing spondylitis or in good health (not recorded which). Specimen: blood, either unsorted or a sorted T cell fraction (not recorded which). The CDR3 reads CAWSIGSRVKETQYF. The CDR3 nucleotides read TGTGCCTGGAGTATCGGAAGCCGGGTAAAAGAGACCCAGTACTTC.